The 8 T cell receptor beta chains below all came from one sample that was sequenced in a study of blood T cell repertoires in COVID-19. Sequencing was performed with immunoSEQ multiplex PCR; in TCRdb, only in-frame clones are kept and a portion is missing. This table holds 85,000 to 95,000 clones, around 90% found once. The specimen sequenced was peripheral blood. These receptors were collected from a man in his sixties with COVID-19, enrolled during active disease.

The gene calls are TRBV11-1 and TRBJ1-1; weak D call: TRBD1 (5 bases). The CDR3 sequence is 13 residues long. Trimming stripped 2 bases from V and 5 bases from J, with 9 bases between. Germline CDR1 and CDR2: SGHAT and FQDESV (reference sequence). CDR3 nucleotides: TGTGCCAGCAGCTTAACAGGTATAACTGAAGCTTTCTTT. Amino acid sequence: CASSLTGITEAFF.

The chain links TRBV19 to TRBJ2-6; tentatively, D is TRBD2 (5 bases). Germline CDR1 and CDR2: LNHDA and SQIVND (reference sequence). Between the trimmed V and J ends, which lost 4 bases and 1 base, there was a span of 17 bases. This CDR3 is 18 amino acids long. CDR3 DNA sequence: TGTGCCAGTAGTACGATTGGGGAGTCGGTTTCTGGGGCCAACGTCCTGACTTTC. Residues: CASSTIGESVSGANVLTF.

The chain uses TRBV5-1 and TRBJ2-7; TRBD2 matches 8 bases. Germline assignment: CDR1 SGHRS and CDR2 YFSETQ. J was trimmed by 4 bases and V by 0 bases; bases with no gene match: 12. The length of the CDR3 is 17 residues. The CDR3 here is CASSLGQPAGAIYEQYF. The CDR3, as DNA: TGCGCCAGCAGCTTGGGGCAGCCAGCGGGAGCAATATACGAGCAGTACTTC.

The chain has TRBV2 and TRBJ1-2; TRBD1 might be the D (5 bases). The V end was cut by 3 bases, the J end by 3 bases, with 8 bases between. There are 13 residues in the CDR3. Per the germline V gene, CDR1 is SNHLY and CDR2 is FYNNEI. CDR3 sequence (DNA): TGTGCCAGCAGTGAGGCCAGGGACTATGGCTACACCTTC. It encodes CASSEARDYGYTF.

V and J are TRBV9 and TRBJ1-1; TRBD1 aligns across 8 bases. CDR1 and CDR2 from the germline V gene are SGDLS and YYNGEE. The CDR3 sequence is 15 residues long. Trimming at V came to 0 bases and at J to 7 bases, leaving 8 bases not matched to a gene. CDR3 sequence: CASSVGSGGMGEAFF. CDR3 sequence (DNA): TGTGCCAGCAGCGTAGGGTCAGGGGGCATGGGTGAAGCTTTCTTT.

The chain combines TRBV24-1 with TRBJ2-1; D is unclear. CDR3 length: 15 residues. V dropped 5 bases and J dropped 0 bases, with 10 bases sitting between them. Germline loops: CDR1 KGHDR, CDR2 SFDVKD. The CDR3 sequence: CATSGGQSSYNEQFF. DNA of the CDR3: TGTGCCACCAGTGGCGGCCAAAGCTCCTACAATGAGCAGTTCTTC.

The chain links TRBV25-1 to TRBJ1-4, with D maybe TRBD1 (6 bases). This CDR3 is built from 15 residues. Trimming left V 2 bases short and J 6 bases short, with 13 bases between. Germline CDR1 is MGHDK and CDR2 is SYGVNS. The CDR3 protein is CASSEPQGGDEKLFF. The CDR3 region has the DNA TGTGCCAGCAGTGAACCACAGGGAGGGGATGAAAAACTGTTTTTT.

The chain employs TRBV7-2 and TRBJ1-6, with 9 nucleotides matching TRBD1. The germline CDR1 and CDR2 sequences are SGHTA and FQGNSA. The V gene end was trimmed by 5 bases and the J gene end by 7 bases; junction bases not matched to a gene: 6. There are 15 residues in the CDR3. The CDR3 region has the DNA TGTGCCAGCAGCCCGGGACAGGGATACAATTCACCCCTCCACTTT. Protein: CASSPGQGYNSPLHF.